These 17 T cell receptor beta chains share one sample of origin, sequenced in a study of T cell responses to AZD1222 COVID-19 vaccine. The method was immunoSEQ multiplex PCR; TCRdb's version includes in-frame clones alone and lacks a portion of them. The sample consists of fewer than 150,000 clones, approximately 90% of them appearing once. The sequenced sample was peripheral blood, obtained 28 days after the second AZD1222 dose. The receptors derive from an adult who received the AZD1222 COVID-19 vaccine.

V and J are TRBV11-1 and TRBJ1-1, with no clear D. CDR1 SGHAT and CDR2 FQDESV come from the germline V gene (reference sequence). The length of the CDR3 is 14 residues. V lost 8 bases to trimming and J lost 5 bases, with 18 bases between them. CDR3: CASARTETGTEAFF. In nucleotides, the CDR3 is TGTGCCAGCGCTCGAACAGAGACGGGAACTGAAGCTTTCTTT. The full variable domain, its missing parts supplied by reference TRBV11-1 and TRBJ1-1, is EAEVAQSPRYKITEKSQAVAFWCDPISGHATLYWYRQILGQGPELLVQFQDESVVDDSQLPKDRFSAERLKGVDSTLKIQPAELGDSAMYLCASARTETGTEAFFGQGTRLTVV.

The chain couples TRBV5-1 to TRBJ1-5; no clear D gene. CDR1 is SGHRS and CDR2 is YFSETQ in the germline V gene. CDR3 length: 13 amino acids. Trimming removed 4 bases at V and 3 bases at J, with 8 bases between. The CDR3 spells CASSPLPNQPQHF. The CDR3 DNA is TGCGCCAGCAGCCCCCTACCCAATCAGCCCCAGCATTTT.

This rearrangement joins TRBV27 to TRBJ2-5; D is undetermined. The germline gives CDR1 MNHEY, CDR2 SMNVEV (reference sequence). This CDR3 region has 14 residues. The V end was cut by 5 bases, the J end by 1 base, with 11 bases between. CDR3 bases: TGTGCCAGCAGTAACAATTGGGGCCAAGAGACCCAGTACTTC. This sequence encodes CASSNNWGQETQYF.

This CDR3 is CASSLHGVFDEQFF. The CDR3 DNA is TGTGCCAGCAGCTTGCATGGGGTCTTCGATGAGCAGTTCTTC. V usage is TRBV7-9 and J usage is TRBJ2-1, with unresolved D. V lost 3 bases to trimming and J lost 8 bases, with 14 bases between them. CDR3 length equals 14 residues. Germline values: CDR1 SEHNR, CDR2 FQNEAQ (reference sequence).

Concerning this clone: Other DNA variants within this sample encode the same CDR3. J is TRBJ2-5 and V is TRBV6-5, with 8 positions matching TRBD2. This CDR3 has 16 amino acids. V dropped 0 bases and J dropped 5; count of bases not matched to a gene: 8. CDR1 MNHEY and CDR2 SVGAGI come from the germline V gene. In DNA form, the CDR3 reads TGTGCCAGCAGTTACTCGAGGTTTACGGGGGGGGAGACCCAGTACTTC. Its translation: CASSYSRFTGGETQYF.

The J gene is TRBJ1-1, the V gene TRBV19, with D possibly being TRBD1 (5 bases). Trimming removed 9 bases at V and 1 base at J, with 12 bases between. The CDR3 is 13 amino acids. Per germline, CDR1 LNHDA and CDR2 SQIVND (reference sequence). CDR3 nucleotides: TGTGCCAGCAAGGGGAGCAGGAACACTGAAGCTTTCTTT. Translating gives CASKGSRNTEAFF.

The genes are TRBV27 and TRBJ1-1, with D possibly matching TRBD1 (6 bases). This CDR3 has 13 residues. Germline values: CDR1 MNHEY, CDR2 SMNVEV (reference sequence). With 6 bases removed from V and 5 bases from J, the gap between germline ends came to 13 bases. This CDR3 is CASRLQGRTEAFF. The CDR3 coding sequence is TGTGCCAGCAGGCTACAGGGTCGGACTGAAGCTTTCTTT.

This sequence joins TRBV7-9 and TRBJ1-3, with a tentative D call TRBD1 (5 bases). The CDR3 is 15 amino acids. The V gene's germline CDR1 is SEHNR and CDR2 FQNEAQ (reference sequence). V was clipped by 3 bases and J by 2 bases, with 11 bases between them. The CDR3 loop reads CASSFGGAPGNTIYF. CDR3 coding DNA: TGTGCCAGCAGCTTCGGGGGAGCCCCTGGAAACACCATATATTTT.

The chain combines TRBV6-5 with TRBJ2-7, with D perhaps TRBD1 or TRBD2 (5 bases each). CDR3 size: 14 residues. Germline CDR1 is MNHEY and CDR2 is SVGAGI. V gave up 4 bases and J gave up 7 bases, with 17 bases separating them. CDR3 protein: CASSSEGRVGEQYF. The DNA for the CDR3 is TGTGCCAGCAGTTCCGAGGGCAGGGTTGGTGAGCAGTACTTC.

This clone occurred once. The chain uses TRBV5-4 and TRBJ2-2; no firm D call. The germline CDR1 and CDR2 sequences are SGHNT and YYREEE (reference sequence). V was trimmed by 6 bases and J by 1 base, leaving 13 bases between them. The CDR3 is made up of 15 amino acids. The CDR3 DNA reads TGTGCCAGCACCCTGGACCCAGAGAACACCGGGGAGCTGTTTTTT. Translating gives CASTLDPENTGELFF. Full variable domain (outside the CDR3, taken from reference TRBV5-4 and TRBJ2-2): ETGVTQSPTHLIKTRGQQVTLRCSSQSGHNTVSWYQQALGQGPQFIFQYYREEENGRGNFPPRFSGLQFPNYSSELNVNALELDDSALYLCASTLDPENTGELFFGEGSRLTVL.

The rearrangement links TRBV13 to TRBJ1-5; 8 bases line up with TRBD1. The CDR3 spans 15 residues. Germline V lookup: CDR1 PRHDT, CDR2 FYEKMQ (reference sequence). V was clipped by 7 bases and J by 9 bases; unmatched bases: 14. CDR3 nucleotides: TGTGCCAGCAAAAAAGGCGGGACCAGGGGGCCGCCCCAGCATTTT. This sequence encodes CASKKGGTRGPPQHF.

This clone was seen a handful of times. The chain recombines TRBV27 with TRBJ2-1; 7 positions agree with TRBD1. The germline gives CDR1 MNHEY, CDR2 SMNVEV (reference sequence). The CDR3 is 15 amino acids. Losses at the gene ends were 6 bases for V and 5 bases for J; bases not matched to a gene: 10. The CDR3 DNA sequence: TGTGCCAGCAGACAGGACAGGATTCTCAACAATGAGCAGTTCTTC. This sequence encodes CASRQDRILNNEQFF.

CDR3 sequence: CASSPPGVGGYEQYF. The CDR3 bases are TGTGCCAGCTCACCACCGGGAGTTGGGGGGTACGAGCAGTACTTC. The chain uses TRBV18 and TRBJ2-7, with D possibly matching TRBD2 (6 bases). Per germline, CDR1 KGHSH and CDR2 LQKENI. The length of the CDR3 is 15 residues. With 0 bases removed from V and 4 bases from J, the gap between germline ends came to 13 bases. Drawing the rest from reference TRBV18 and TRBJ2-7, the complete variable domain is NAGVMQNPRHLVRRRGQEARLRCSPMKGHSHVYWYRQLPEEGLKFMVYLQKENIIDESGMPKERFSAEFPKEGPSILRIQQVVRGDSAAYFCASSPPGVGGYEQYFGPGTRLTVT.

The chain carries TRBV7-9 and TRBJ1-2; 8 nucleotides agree with TRBD1. The V and J ends lost 5 bases and 4 bases, in that order; junction bases with no gene match: 6. CDR1 and CDR2 (germline): SEHNR, FQNEAQ (reference sequence). The CDR3 loop spans 14 amino acids. The CDR3: CASSMGTGSYGYTF. DNA of the CDR3: TGTGCCAGCAGCATGGGGACAGGCAGCTATGGCTACACCTTC.

The rearrangement uses TRBV18 and TRBJ2-1; 7 bases map to TRBD2. Germline V gene data show CDR1 as KGHSH and CDR2 as LQKENI. The CDR3 extends over 19 amino acids. V shed 2 bases, J shed 6 bases, and the junction held 19 bases outside the gene matches. CDR3 sequence (DNA): TGTGCCAGCTCACCAATAGTGGGGTCAGCCGGGAGGACCCGCAATGAGCAGTTCTTC. Its protein product is CASSPIVGSAGRTRNEQFF. Combining the CDR3 with reference TRBV18 and TRBJ2-1 gives the whole variable domain NAGVMQNPRHLVRRRGQEARLRCSPMKGHSHVYWYRQLPEEGLKFMVYLQKENIIDESGMPKERFSAEFPKEGPSILRIQQVVRGDSAAYFCASSPIVGSAGRTRNEQFFGPGTRLTVL.

The chain links TRBV6-5 to TRBJ2-3; 8 nucleotides line up with TRBD1. Germline V CDR1 and CDR2: MNHEY, SVGAGI. J was trimmed by 4 bases and V by 6 bases; bases with no gene match: 9. The CDR3 sequence is 15 residues long. In DNA form, the CDR3 reads TGTGCCAGCAGCCAATTTGGACAGGGTGCAGATACGCAGTATTTT. Its translation is CASSQFGQGADTQYF.

Here the CDR3 DNA reads TGTGCCAGCAGCTTAAGCAGGGGAGGGGATACTGAAGCTTTCTTT. Translated, it gives CASSLSRGGDTEAFF. The chain has TRBV7-9 and TRBJ1-1; the D gene is possibly TRBD1 (6 bases). The germline CDR1 and CDR2 sequences are SEHNR and FQNEAQ (reference sequence). Trimming left V 2 bases short and J 5 bases short, with 15 bases between. The CDR3 is made up of 15 amino acids.